This is a list of T cell receptor beta chains from one sample in a study of blood T cells in healthy people across ages. TCRdb called the 5' RACE reads again in MiXCR, with one record for every CDR3 protein. Among approximately 900,000 distinct CDR3 sequences, around 49% were seen once, and the ten largest hold over 10%. Sequencing was performed on blood. Receptor source: a man aged 25-45 years in good health. CDR3s include the opening cysteine and the closing phenylalanine or tryptophan. A D gene is named only where the DNA matches it firmly. For some rows the clone size is stated as once, few or many, or as a class when expanded; others skip it.

CDR3nt: TGTGCCAGCAGCTTAGACCCAGGGTCTACCTACGAGCAGTACTTC
CDR3aa: CASSLDPGSTYEQYF
abundance: -
v_gene: TRBV11-2
j_gene: TRBJ2-7
d_gene: -

CDR3nt: TGTGCCAGCAGTTACCAGGAGTTCTCCTACGAGCAGTACTTC
CDR3aa: CASSYQEFSYEQYF
abundance: few
v_gene: TRBV6-5
j_gene: TRBJ2-7
d_gene: -

CDR3nt: TGCAGTGCTAGAGATATAAAGGGGACTAGCGGGGACAATGAGCAGTTCTTC
CDR3aa: CSARDIKGTSGDNEQFF
abundance: few
v_gene: TRBV20-1
j_gene: TRBJ2-1
d_gene: TRBD2

CDR3nt: TGTGCCAGCAGCTCCCGGACAGGGGCATCCTACAATGAGCGGTTCTTC
CDR3aa: CASSSRTGASYNERFF
abundance: -
v_gene: TRBV7-9
j_gene: TRBJ2-1
d_gene: TRBD1

CDR3nt: TGTGTCAGCAGTAAGACTAGCGGGGCCGACTACAATGAGCAGTTCTTC
CDR3aa: CVSSKTSGADYNEQFF
abundance: -
v_gene: TRBV6-4
j_gene: TRBJ2-1
d_gene: TRBD2

CDR3nt: TGTGCCAGCAGTGAAATCGCCCCCCAGAACACTGAAGCTTTCTTT
CDR3aa: CASSEIAPQNTEAFF
abundance: -
v_gene: TRBV11-3
j_gene: TRBJ1-1
d_gene: -

CDR3nt: TGCAGCGTTGACACCTCATGGAGCGAGCAGTACTTC
CDR3aa: CSVDTSWSEQYF
abundance: many
v_gene: TRBV29-1
j_gene: TRBJ2-7
d_gene: -

CDR3nt: TGTGCCAGCTCACCACGGACAGGGGGCACTGAAGCTTTCTTT
CDR3aa: CASSPRTGGTEAFF
abundance: -
v_gene: TRBV18
j_gene: TRBJ1-1
d_gene: TRBD1

CDR3nt: TGTGCCATCAGTGACGGAGCGGGACGATACGAGCAGTACTTC
CDR3aa: CAISDGAGRYEQYF
abundance: -
v_gene: TRBV10-3
j_gene: TRBJ2-7
d_gene: TRBD2

CDR3nt: TGTGCCAGCAGCTTGTTCAGCCGGGCAGGGTCATTCGGGGGTTTCCATGGCTACACCTTC
CDR3aa: CASSLFSRAGSFGGFHGYTF
abundance: -
v_gene: TRBV11-2
j_gene: TRBJ1-2
d_gene: -

CDR3nt: TGTGCCAGCAGCCACACATCCGGGACTAGTTACAATGAGCAGTTCTTC
CDR3aa: CASSHTSGTSYNEQFF
abundance: few
v_gene: TRBV4-2
j_gene: TRBJ2-1
d_gene: TRBD2

CDR3nt: TGTGCCAGCAGTCGGGACGGCGCCTCCTACGAGCAGTACTTC
CDR3aa: CASSRDGASYEQYF
abundance: -
v_gene: TRBV28
j_gene: TRBJ2-7
d_gene: -

CDR3nt: TGTGCCAGCAGCCAAGGGGGTAATTCACCCCTCCACTTT
CDR3aa: CASSQGGNSPLHF
abundance: many
v_gene: TRBV3-1
j_gene: TRBJ1-6
d_gene: -

CDR3nt: TGCAGTGCTAGAGACCCCGGGGGTGGCTACACCTTC
CDR3aa: CSARDPGGGYTF
abundance: few
v_gene: TRBV20-1
j_gene: TRBJ1-2
d_gene: -

CDR3nt: TGTGCCAGCAGCTTGGCCGGGGGCGCCGGCACAGATACGCAGTATTTT
CDR3aa: CASSLAGGAGTDTQYF
abundance: -
v_gene: TRBV5-8
j_gene: TRBJ2-3
d_gene: -

CDR3nt: TGTGCCAGCAGTACTCCGTTTTCGACTGGAGAGACTGAAGCTTTCTTT
CDR3aa: CASSTPFSTGETEAFF
abundance: few
v_gene: TRBV12-3/TRBV12-4
j_gene: TRBJ1-1
d_gene: -

CDR3nt: TGTGCCAGCAGCTTATCACCAATATACGAGCAGTACTTC
CDR3aa: CASSLSPIYEQYF
abundance: -
v_gene: TRBV7-2
j_gene: TRBJ2-7
d_gene: -

CDR3nt: TGTGCCAGCTCAGCTAACGGGCCGAACACTGAAGCTTTCTTT
CDR3aa: CASSANGPNTEAFF
abundance: few
v_gene: TRBV18
j_gene: TRBJ1-1
d_gene: -

CDR3nt: TGTGCCATCAGTGGACCATCGGAGGGCGGGGAGCTGTTTTTT
CDR3aa: CAISGPSEGGELFF
abundance: -
v_gene: TRBV10-3
j_gene: TRBJ2-2
d_gene: -

CDR3nt: TGTGCCAGCAGCTTTCAGGGTATTGATTCACCCCTCCACTTT
CDR3aa: CASSFQGIDSPLHF
abundance: -
v_gene: TRBV7-2
j_gene: TRBJ1-6
d_gene: -

CDR3nt: TGTGCCAGCAACCGGAGGGAGATGAACACTGAAGCTTTCTTT
CDR3aa: CASNRREMNTEAFF
abundance: -
v_gene: TRBV9
j_gene: TRBJ1-1
d_gene: -

CDR3nt: TGTGCCAGCTCACCAGAGGCCTCCTACGAGCAGTACTTC
CDR3aa: CASSPEASYEQYF
abundance: -
v_gene: TRBV18
j_gene: TRBJ2-7
d_gene: -